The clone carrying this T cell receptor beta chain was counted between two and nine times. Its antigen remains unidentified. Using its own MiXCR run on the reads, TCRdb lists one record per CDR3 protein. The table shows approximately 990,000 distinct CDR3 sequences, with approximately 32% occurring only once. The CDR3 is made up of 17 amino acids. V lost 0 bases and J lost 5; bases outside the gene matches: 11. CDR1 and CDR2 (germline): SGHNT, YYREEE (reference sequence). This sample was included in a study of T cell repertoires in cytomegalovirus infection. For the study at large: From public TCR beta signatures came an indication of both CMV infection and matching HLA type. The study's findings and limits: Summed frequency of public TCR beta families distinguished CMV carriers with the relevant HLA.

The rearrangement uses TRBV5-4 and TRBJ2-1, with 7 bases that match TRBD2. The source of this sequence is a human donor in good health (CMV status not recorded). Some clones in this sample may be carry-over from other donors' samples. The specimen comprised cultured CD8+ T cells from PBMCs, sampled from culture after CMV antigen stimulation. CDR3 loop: CASSLAAGFGAHNEQFF. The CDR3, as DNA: TGTGCCAGCAGCTTGGCAGCGGGGTTTGGCGCCCACAATGAGCAGTTCTTC.